The sequence of this T cell receptor (beta chain) was determined in a study of T cells after posttransplantation cyclophosphamide. The germline V gene has CDR1 SGHRS and CDR2 YFSETQ. The CDR3 contains 14 residues. Trimming shortened V by 4 bases and J by 5 bases, and 15 bases separated the two germline ends. Whole-study findings and limits: Skin or GI-infiltrating T cells shared few TRB sequences with blood. Donor-recipient repertoire similarity was low at 1-2 months, rising over year one.

The table lists this clone with many counts. Its target is unknown. The repertoire was sequenced with immunoSEQ multiplex PCR; TCRdb's copy has only in-frame clones and lacks some. The sample shows roughly 26,000 clones, no singletons; the ten largest hold roughly 1.5%. What was sequenced was PBMCs. This sequence originates from a man aged 45 to 65 in good health, CMV-negative, and a related stem cell transplant donor. This chain links TRBV5-1 with TRBJ2-5, with TRBD1 as a possible D gene (5 bases). The DNA for the CDR3 is TGCGCCAGCAGCCCGTACAGGTTGGGGGAGACCCAGTACTTC. Protein sequence: CASSPYRLGETQYF.